A selection of T cell receptor beta chains follows, all from one sample in a study of naive and memory T cell subsets. TCRdb ran MiXCR on the 5' RACE reads and lists one entry per CDR3 protein. The sample lists roughly 60,000 distinct CDR3 sequences, roughly 7% occurring once. The origin of the receptors is a male donor in good health. Each CDR3 is given with its conserved first and last residue. The D gene is left open where the match is weak. Clone sizes are given selectively: once, few, many, or a class where the clone is expanded.

TGTGCCAGCAGTTTATCTGGACTAGCGGGGGCTTTCTACGAGCAGTACTTC | CASSLSGLAGAFYEQYF | TRBJ2-7 | TRBD2 | - | TRBV27
TGCAGCTTTTACAGGGGCGCCACCGGGGAGCTGTTTTTT | CSFYRGATGELFF | TRBJ2-2 | TRBD1 | many | TRBV29-1
TGCAGTGCTAGTCCGACAGCTCATATTTCCTACGAGCAGTACTTC | CSASPTAHISYEQYF | TRBJ2-7 | - | many | TRBV20-1
TGTGCCAGCAGTTCTAATCAGCCCCAGCATTTT | CASSSNQPQHF | TRBJ1-5 | - | - | TRBV6-5
TGCAGCGTGGAGGGGCGGGGGGCTGACGAGCAGTACTTC | CSVEGRGADEQYF | TRBJ2-7 | TRBD2 | - | TRBV29-1
TGTGCCAGCAGCCCCATAGCGGGAGAGTTCTTC | CASSPIAGEFF | TRBJ2-1 | TRBD2 | many | TRBV7-2
TGCAGTGCTAGAAAGGGACAGGGGGCGATAGGTTCCTACGAGCAGTACTTC | CSARKGQGAIGSYEQYF | TRBJ2-7 | TRBD1 | few | TRBV20-1
TGTGCCAGCAGCTTGGACCCCAGTCTTGGAAACACCATATATTTT | CASSLDPSLGNTIYF | TRBJ1-3 | - | - | TRBV7-9
TGTGCCAGCAGCTCACCGAAGATTACAGGACAGGGGGACACTGAAGCTTTCTTT | CASSSPKITGQGDTEAFF | TRBJ1-1 | TRBD1 | many | TRBV7-9
TGCGCCAGCAGCGGCAGGGAATCTTTCACCGGGGAGCTGTTTTTT | CASSGRESFTGELFF | TRBJ2-2 | - | few | TRBV5-1
TGTGCCAGCAGGAGAGGGGCTGGAAACACCATATATTTT | CASRRGAGNTIYF | TRBJ1-3 | - | many | TRBV6-5
TGCAGTGTTAGCGAGACTAGCGGGAGATGGAATGAGCAGTTCTTC | CSVSETSGRWNEQFF | TRBJ2-1 | TRBD2 | many | TRBV20-1
TGCGCCAGCAGCCCGCTCGGGAGCCAGACCCAAGAGACCCAGTACTTC | CASSPLGSQTQETQYF | TRBJ2-5 | - | many | TRBV4-1
TGTGCCAGCAGCCCTACAGGGGACTACGAGCAGTACTTC | CASSPTGDYEQYF | TRBJ2-7 | TRBD1 | - | TRBV12-3/TRBV12-4
TGCGCCAGCAGCGAAGGGACAGGGGTTTACGAGCAGTACTTC | CASSEGTGVYEQYF | TRBJ2-7 | TRBD1 | - | TRBV5-1
TGTGCCTGGAGTACTAGCCCTGAAGCTTTCTTT | CAWSTSPEAFF | TRBJ1-1 | - | - | TRBV30
TGTGCCAGCAGCCAAGCGGGGAACACTGAAGCTTTCTTT | CASSQAGNTEAFF | TRBJ1-1 | - | many | TRBV4-2
TGCAGTGCTAGAGTTCCAGGGAACTACGAGCAGTACTTC | CSARVPGNYEQYF | TRBJ2-7 | - | few | TRBV20-1
TGTGCCAGCAGTCCCCACGCGGGAGAGGACGAGCAGTACTTC | CASSPHAGEDEQYF | TRBJ2-7 | TRBD2 | - | TRBV6-6
TGCAGCGCCCGTGGGCAGAACTACGAGCAGTACTTC | CSARGQNYEQYF | TRBJ2-7 | - | many | TRBV29-1
TGTGCCAGCAGCCCCGGGACTAGCGCTCGCACAGATACGCAGTATTTT | CASSPGTSARTDTQYF | TRBJ2-3 | TRBD2 | many | TRBV11-2
TGCAGTGCTAGAGAGTTAGGCGGGAGGAGCCCGTACAATGAGCAGTTCTTC | CSARELGGRSPYNEQFF | TRBJ2-1 | TRBD2 | many | TRBV20-1
TGTGCCAGCAGCCCCGGGACAGGGCGGGATGGCTACACCTTC | CASSPGTGRDGYTF | TRBJ1-2 | TRBD1 | many | TRBV5-4
TGTGCCAGCAGGATTAACTATGGCTACACCTTC | CASRINYGYTF | TRBJ1-2 | - | - | TRBV28